The 27 T cell receptor beta chains below come from one sample, sequenced in a study of T cell changes during pregnancy in multiple sclerosis. Assay used: immunoSEQ multiplex PCR; TCRdb lists only in-frame clones, some missing. The sample lists approximately 89,000 clones, 94% occurring once. The sample in question was peripheral blood, obtained after pregnancy. The receptor set was obtained from a female donor in good health, enrolled as a control in a pregnancy study.

The chain combines TRBV18 with TRBJ1-3; no firm D call. The CDR3 runs 15 residues. Germline V lookup: CDR1 KGHSH, CDR2 LQKENI. The ends were cut back, 0 bases at V and 2 bases at J, with 8 bases in the middle. CDR3 sequence (DNA): TGTGCCAGCTCACCACCGGAGAGAACTGGAAACACCATATATTTT. This sequence encodes CASSPPERTGNTIYF.

The V and J genes are TRBV23-1 and TRBJ2-7; possible D gene TRBD2, 7 bases. TRBV23-1 is filed as an ORF, its function uncertain. V was clipped by 0 bases and J by 6 bases, with 9 bases between them. There are 13 residues in the CDR3. The CDR3 DNA is TGCGCCAGCAGTCAATCAGGGGGGGGCGAGCAGTACTTC. The encoded protein is CASSQSGGGEQYF.

This clone was seen only once. The chain employs TRBV27 and TRBJ2-7; D is possibly TRBD2 (5 bases). With 3 bases removed from V and 1 base from J, the gap between germline ends came to 10 bases. Germline loops: CDR1 MNHEY, CDR2 SMNVEV (reference sequence). CDR3 size: 14 residues. For the CDR3, the DNA is TGTGCCAGCAGTTTGGCCAGGAGGTCCTACGAGCAGTACTTC. This encodes CASSLARRSYEQYF.

J is TRBJ2-5 and V is TRBV10-1, with 12 bases aligning to TRBD2. The CDR3 covers 18 residues. Germline V CDR1 and CDR2: WNHNN, SYGVQD (reference sequence). J was trimmed by 2 bases and V by 2 bases; bases with no gene match: 9. CDR3 bases: TGCGCCAGCAGTGAGAATAAGGGACTAGCGGGCCTACAAGAGACCCAGTACTTC. Residues: CASSENKGLAGLQETQYF.

The chain is built from TRBV6-5 and TRBJ1-2, with no clear D. The CDR3 totals 16 residues. Germline values: CDR1 MNHEY, CDR2 SVGAGI. Trimming took off 0 bases at V and 0 bases at J, with 11 bases between the two ends. In DNA form, the CDR3 reads TGTGCCAGCAGTTACTCGAGTGTACGAACTAACTATGGCTACACCTTC. It codes for CASSYSSVRTNYGYTF.

V is TRBV2 and J is TRBJ2-7; D not certain. Trimming cost V 6 bases and J 1 base, with 13 bases left between them. In germline, CDR1 is SNHLY, CDR2 FYNNEI. The CDR3 totals 14 residues. CDR3 sequence (DNA): TGTGCCAGCAGGGAACAAGCTACTTCCTACGAGCAGTACTTC. Its protein product is CASREQATSYEQYF.

The V gene is TRBV4-1, the J gene TRBJ2-5, with 9 nucleotides matching TRBD1. The V gene end was trimmed by 3 bases and the J gene end by 8 bases; junction bases not matched to a gene: 10. The CDR3 runs to 15 residues. Looked up from germline, CDR1 is MGHRA and CDR2 is YSYEKL. CDR3 amino acids: CASSQTPGQGVTQYF. The CDR3 nucleotides read TGCGCCAGCAGCCAGACACCGGGACAGGGTGTAACCCAGTACTTC.

The J gene is TRBJ2-7, the V gene TRBV28; unclear D gene. Germline CDR1 is MDHEN and CDR2 is SYDVKM. CDR3 length equals 13 residues. V was trimmed by 6 bases and J by 3 bases, leaving 12 bases between them. CDR3 sequence: CASSVSPSYEQYF. The CDR3 DNA sequence: TGTGCCAGCAGCGTATCCCCCAGCTACGAGCAGTACTTC.

This clone was seen just once. The J gene is TRBJ2-1, the V gene TRBV9; 9 bases match TRBD1. The CDR3 contains 15 residues. Trimming cost V 5 bases and J 4 bases; bases outside gene matches: 7. Looked up from germline, CDR1 is SGDLS and CDR2 is YYNGEE. CDR3 DNA: TGTGCCAGCAGTCGGCGGACAGGGGCGTACAATGAGCAGTTCTTC. The encoded protein is CASSRRTGAYNEQFF.

The chain uses TRBV9 and TRBJ1-1, with D tentatively TRBD1 (6 bases). CDR1 and CDR2 from the germline V gene are SGDLS and YYNGEE. V gave up 0 bases and J gave up 1 base, with 10 bases separating them. The CDR3 totals 15 residues. The DNA of the CDR3 is TGTGCCAGCAGCGTAGCCTTGACAGGGAACACTGAAGCTTTCTTT. Encoded protein: CASSVALTGNTEAFF.

V usage is TRBV2 and J usage is TRBJ2-1; D is possibly TRBD2 (6 bases). V was shortened by 3 bases and J by 4 bases, with 13 bases between the two germline ends. Germline lookup yields CDR1 SNHLY and CDR2 FYNNEI. The CDR3 has 15 amino acids. The CDR3 coding sequence is TGTGCCAGCAGTGATGGGGGGAGTGGGTACAATGAGCAGTTCTTC. It specifies CASSDGGSGYNEQFF.

The chain joins TRBV7-2 to TRBJ2-1; 8 bases fit TRBD2. J lost 0 bases, V lost 1 base, and 11 bases had no gene match. CDR3 length: 19 amino acids. Germline V gene sequence: CDR1 SGHTA, CDR2 FQGNSA. DNA of the CDR3: TGTGCCAGCAGCTTAGGGCCCGAACTAGCGGAGAGCTCCTACAATGAGCAGTTCTTC. Encoded protein: CASSLGPELAESSYNEQFF.

The CDR3 protein is CAWSRTGYYEQYF. The CDR3 nucleotides read TGTGCCTGGTCTCGGACAGGATACTACGAGCAGTACTTC. V is TRBV30 and J is TRBJ2-7; the match to TRBD1 covers 7 bases. Losses at the gene ends were 5 bases for V and 3 bases for J; bases not matched to a gene: 7. Germline CDR1 GTSNPN, CDR2 SVGIG (reference sequence). The CDR3 consists of 13 residues. Full variable domain (remainder filled in from reference TRBV30 and TRBJ2-7): SQTIHQWPATLVQPVGSPLSLECTVEGTSNPNLYWYRQAAGRGLQLLFYSVGIGQISSEVPQNLSASRPQDRQFILSSKKLLLSDSGFYLCAWSRTGYYEQYFGPGTRLTVT.

V usage is TRBV5-1 and J usage is TRBJ2-6; 12 bases agree with TRBD1. The CDR3 spans 17 residues. V shed 3 bases, J shed 2 bases, and the junction held 3 bases outside the gene matches. Looked up from germline, CDR1 is SGHRS and CDR2 is YFSETQ. The CDR3, as DNA: TGCGCCAGCAGCTCGGGGACAGGGGGCGCTGGGGCCAACGTCCTGACTTTC. Translated, it gives CASSSGTGGAGANVLTF.

The chain employs TRBV6-1 and TRBJ2-1; a possible D gene is TRBD2 (5 bases). The V and J ends lost 2 bases and 9 bases respectively, with 14 bases between them. This CDR3 has 14 residues. Per germline, CDR1 MNHNS and CDR2 SASEGT. The CDR3 region is CASSENLARSEQFF. DNA for the CDR3: TGTGCCAGCAGTGAAAACCTAGCCAGGAGTGAGCAGTTCTTC.

The chain couples TRBV27 to TRBJ1-4, with a possible D match to TRBD1 (5 bases). Per germline, CDR1 MNHEY and CDR2 SMNVEV (reference sequence). The CDR3 is 14 amino acids. Trimming left V 4 bases short and J 7 bases short, with 13 bases between. In nucleotides, the CDR3 is TGTGCCAGCAGTTCCCAGGGTTTTGTTGAAAAACTGTTTTTT. Translation gives CASSSQGFVEKLFF. Together with reference TRBV27 and TRBJ1-4, the CDR3 gives the full variable domain: EAQVTQNPRYLITVTGKKLTVTCSQNMNHEYMSWYRQDPGLGLRQIYYSMNVEVTDKGDVPEGYKVSRKEKRNFPLILESPSPNQTSLYFCASSSQGFVEKLFFGSGTQLSVL.

V and J are TRBV28 and TRBJ1-5; D call uncertain. Trimming cost V 8 bases and J 2 bases, with 13 bases left between them. Germline values: CDR1 MDHEN, CDR2 SYDVKM. The CDR3 covers 14 residues. The CDR3 loop is CASHVTGGNQPQHF. CDR3 nucleotide sequence: TGTGCCAGCCACGTCACTGGAGGCAATCAGCCCCAGCATTTT.

This rearrangement joins TRBV6-4 to TRBJ1-1; 7 nucleotides match TRBD1. CDR1 and CDR2 (germline): MRHNA, SNTAGT. V lost 2 bases to trimming and J lost 1 base; unmatched junction nucleotides: 7. The CDR3 totals 16 residues. The CDR3 here is CASSDARGRGNTEAFF. CDR3 DNA sequence: TGTGCCAGCAGTGACGCAAGGGGGCGGGGGAACACTGAAGCTTTCTTT.

Only one count was recorded for this clone. The rearrangement links TRBV6-6 to TRBJ1-5, with 7 nucleotides matching TRBD1. Germline lookup yields CDR1 MNHNY and CDR2 SVGAGI (reference sequence). J gave up 2 bases and V 8 bases, and 9 bases lay outside the gene matches. The CDR3 length is 15 residues. The CDR3 coding sequence is TGTGCCAGCGCCCAAGTTCAGGGGGGCAATCAGCCCCAGCATTTT. Translated: CASAQVQGGNQPQHF.

The V gene is TRBV25-1, the J gene TRBJ2-5; D ambiguous. The germline gives CDR1 MGHDK, CDR2 SYGVNS. The CDR3 totals 14 residues. Between the trimmed V and J ends, which lost 6 bases and 1 base, there was a span of 12 bases. In DNA form, the CDR3 reads TGTGCCAGCAGCCCTGACAAGCCCCAAGAGACCCAGTACTTC. The encoded protein is CASSPDKPQETQYF. The full variable domain, rest sourced from reference TRBV25-1 and TRBJ2-5, is EADIYQTPRYLVIGTGKKITLECSQTMGHDKMYWYQQDPGMELHLIHYSYGVNSTEKGDLSSESTVSRIRTEHFPLTLESARPSHTSQYLCASSPDKPQETQYFGPGTRLLVL.

The genes are TRBV29-1 and TRBJ2-1; 9 bases are shared with TRBD2. This CDR3 has 18 residues. V was pared by 1 base and J by 15 bases, with 25 bases of the junction left unmatched. Germline V CDR1 and CDR2: SQVTM, ANQGSEA. The CDR3 DNA reads TGCAGCGTTGAAGTGACCCGACACCTCGAGTGGCGCGGGAGGGCCCGGTTCTTC. It specifies CSVEVTRHLEWRGRARFF.

The V gene is TRBV28, the J gene TRBJ1-5; 7 nucleotides agree with TRBD1. CDR1 and CDR2 from the germline V gene are MDHEN and SYDVKM. Losses at the gene ends were 8 bases for V and 7 bases for J; bases not matched to a gene: 11. The CDR3 spans 14 residues. CDR3 residues: CASYLRQGGQPQHF. As DNA, the CDR3 is TGTGCCAGCTATTTGCGACAGGGCGGCCAGCCCCAGCATTTT.

The chain has TRBV28 and TRBJ1-3; no firm D call. Between the trimmed V and J ends, which lost 6 bases and 6 bases, there was a span of 9 bases. CDR1 is MDHEN and CDR2 is SYDVKM in the germline V gene. The CDR3 has 12 amino acids. The CDR3 is CASSQLVNTIYF. The CDR3 DNA reads as TGTGCCAGCAGCCAACTCGTAAACACCATATATTTT.

As concerns this clone: The junction departs from germline at one end; a sequencing error may be responsible. The genes are TRBV9 and TRBJ2-4, with TRBD2 as a possible D gene (7 bases). Looked up from germline, CDR1 is SGDLS and CDR2 is YYNGEE. The CDR3 is 13 residues long. The CDR3 reads CASSVGPLGGAHF. The CDR3 DNA sequence: TGTGCCAGCAGCGTAGGCCCCCTGGGGGGGGCGCACTTC.

J is TRBJ2-7 and V is TRBV6-5; 9 bases are a match to TRBD1. The germline gives CDR1 MNHEY, CDR2 SVGAGI. The CDR3 loop spans 14 amino acids. V trimming: 6 bases; J trimming: 3 bases; junction bases outside the gene matches: 6. CDR3 loop: CASSPGTGFYEQYF. The CDR3 nucleotides read TGTGCCAGCAGCCCCGGGACAGGGTTCTACGAGCAGTACTTC.

V gene TRBV7-7 combines with J gene TRBJ2-5, with D maybe TRBD1 (5 bases). Germline loops: CDR1 SSHAT, CDR2 FNYEAQ (reference sequence). Trimming left V 5 bases short and J 2 bases short, with 12 bases between. This CDR3 contains 14 residues. CDR3 DNA: TGTGCCAGCAGCCAATCAGGGCCACAAGAGACCCAGTACTTC. It translates to CASSQSGPQETQYF. The full variable domain, in which reference TRBV7-7 and TRBJ2-5 provide the parts outside the CDR3, is GAGVSQSPRYKVTKRGQDVTLRCDPISSHATLYWYQQALGQGPEFLTYFNYEAQPDKSGLPSDRFSAERPEGSISTLTIQRTEQRDSAMYRCASSQSGPQETQYFGPGTRLLVL.

The V and J genes are TRBV28 and TRBJ2-5; 8 bases map to TRBD1. J gave up 4 bases and V 5 bases, and 6 bases lay outside the gene matches. The V gene's germline CDR1 is MDHEN and CDR2 SYDVKM. There are 14 residues in the CDR3. This chain's CDR3 is CASSPQGGTETQYF. DNA for the CDR3: TGTGCCAGCAGTCCACAGGGGGGAACAGAGACCCAGTACTTC.